Following are 17 T cell receptor beta chains from one sample sequenced in a study of control samples from healthy donors and cancer patients. TCRdb keeps only in-frame clones here, not all; method: immunoSEQ multiplex PCR. The sample yields approximately 180,000 clones, roughly 94% seen once. Material for sequencing was blood. These receptors all come from a woman aged 18-35 years in good health.

The J gene is TRBJ2-7, the V gene TRBV6-5; 8 nucleotides match TRBD1. This CDR3 contains 13 residues. Germline CDR1 is MNHEY and CDR2 is SVGAGI. Trimming cost V 6 bases and J 2 bases; bases outside gene matches: 3. Written as DNA, the CDR3 is TGTGCCAGCAGCAGGGGGCCCACCTACGAGCAGTACTTC. It specifies CASSRGPTYEQYF.

CDR3 bases: TGTGCCAGCAGCGCAGACGAGATTTCTTTAAACTACACCTTC. Its translation is CASSADEISLNYTF. This chain joins TRBV9 and TRBJ1-2; D is uncertain. Germline V gives CDR1 SGDLS, CDR2 YYNGEE. Trimming took off 3 bases at V and 10 bases at J, with 19 bases between the two ends. The length of the CDR3 is 14 residues.

The rearrangement uses TRBV7-9 and TRBJ1-6; D may be TRBD1 (6 bases). The germline CDR1 and CDR2 sequences are SEHNR and FQNEAQ (reference sequence). The CDR3 runs 14 residues. Trimming took off 1 base at V and 10 bases at J, with 11 bases between the two ends. In DNA, the CDR3 is TGTGCCAGCAGCTTAGTGGGGGCCGGGTCACCCCTCCACTTT. Its protein product is CASSLVGAGSPLHF.

This clone was counted once. The gene calls are TRBV5-4 and TRBJ2-3; 8 bases match TRBD2. V dropped 3 bases and J dropped 5; count of bases not matched to a gene: 5. Germline V gives CDR1 SGHNT, CDR2 YYREEE (reference sequence). The CDR3 has 14 amino acids. The CDR3 sequence is CASSWREEVDTQYF. The CDR3 DNA is TGTGCCAGCAGCTGGCGGGAGGAGGTAGATACGCAGTATTTT.

The rearrangement joins TRBV6-2 or TRBV6-3 to TRBJ1-1; D unclear. Germline CDR1 is MNHEY and CDR2 is SVGEGT. Trimming cost V 5 bases and J 1 base, with 8 bases left between them. This CDR3 is built from 13 residues. CDR3 coding DNA: TGTGCCAGCAGTACTACAGCGAACACTGAAGCTTTCTTT. Translation: CASSTTANTEAFF.

CDR3 sequence: CASSVGGGFSTGELFF. The CDR3 DNA sequence: TGTGCCAGCAGCGTAGGCGGCGGTTTCAGCACCGGGGAGCTGTTTTTT. The chain is built from TRBV9 and TRBJ2-2; no clear D. From germline, CDR1 is SGDLS and CDR2 YYNGEE. The CDR3 sequence is 16 residues long. V lost 0 bases, J lost 4 bases, and 13 bases lay in between.

The rearrangement links TRBV27 to TRBJ2-3; D gene uncertain. This CDR3 contains 16 residues. Between the trimmed V and J ends, which lost 0 bases and 0 bases, there was a span of 10 bases. Per germline, CDR1 MNHEY and CDR2 SMNVEV (reference sequence). The CDR3 DNA sequence: TGTGCCAGCAGTTTATCGCCGGGCGCAAGCACAGATACGCAGTATTTT. It specifies CASSLSPGASTDTQYF.

The V call is TRBV27, the J call TRBJ2-3, with 8 bases fitting TRBD2. Germline CDR1 is MNHEY and CDR2 is SMNVEV (reference sequence). The CDR3 loop spans 16 amino acids. The ends lost 6 bases at V and 0 bases at J; junction bases unmatched: 8. The CDR3 bases are TGTGCCAGCAGCCGCTTCGGGGGGGGTAGCACAGATACGCAGTATTTT. Protein sequence: CASSRFGGGSTDTQYF.

The CDR3 loop reads CASSERVDRARGTGELFF. In DNA, the CDR3 is TGTGCCAGCAGTGAACGGGTCGACAGGGCGCGTGGCACCGGGGAGCTGTTTTTT. The genes are TRBV2 and TRBJ2-2, with 7 bases matching TRBD1. The CDR3 is 18 amino acids. From germline, CDR1 is SNHLY and CDR2 FYNNEI. V was clipped by 2 bases and J by 4 bases; unmatched bases: 13.

The rearrangement links TRBV7-9 to TRBJ1-1; 11 positions agree with TRBD1. V shed 1 base, J shed 4 bases, and the junction held 2 bases outside the gene matches. The CDR3 sequence is 15 residues long. Germline-derived CDR1 and CDR2 are SEHNR and FQNEAQ (reference sequence). CDR3 region: CASSLEGTGGTEAFF. Here the CDR3 DNA reads TGTGCCAGCAGCTTAGAAGGGACAGGGGGCACTGAAGCTTTCTTT.

This rearrangement joins TRBV19 to TRBJ2-7; D is possibly TRBD2 (6 bases). V shed 6 bases and J shed 1 base, with 10 bases lying between them. Germline lookup yields CDR1 LNHDA and CDR2 SQIVND (reference sequence). This CDR3 is 13 amino acids long. The CDR3 region has the DNA TGTGCCAGTAGGGGCAGCGGGTCCTACGAGCAGTACTTC. Encoded protein: CASRGSGSYEQYF.

The chain couples TRBV7-8 to TRBJ2-4, with 8 bases that match TRBD1. The CDR3 has 14 residues. Germline CDR1 reads SGHVS; CDR2 reads FQNEAQ. V was pared by 5 bases and J by 6 bases, with 6 bases of the junction left unmatched. The CDR3 spells CASSLTGDGNIQYF. In DNA form, the CDR3 reads TGTGCCAGCAGCCTGACAGGGGATGGAAACATTCAGTACTTC.

The J gene is TRBJ1-6, the V gene TRBV7-2; D unresolved. Germline V lookup: CDR1 SGHTA, CDR2 FQGNSA. This CDR3 has 15 amino acids. Trimming cost V 1 base and J 0 bases, with 4 bases left between them. The CDR3 reads CASSLVSSYNSPLHF. DNA of the CDR3: TGTGCCAGCAGCTTAGTAAGCTCCTATAATTCACCCCTCCACTTT.

This chain joins TRBV6-2 or TRBV6-3 and TRBJ1-5, with 11 bases fitting TRBD1. The CDR3 length is 19 residues. Germline V lookup: CDR1 MNHEY, CDR2 SVGEGT. V lost 5 bases to trimming and J lost 6 bases; unmatched junction nucleotides: 18. CDR3 nucleotide sequence: TGTGCCAGCAGTAAAGGCTATCCCGGGACAGGGGGGGTAGGTCAGCCCCAGCATTTT. Its protein is CASSKGYPGTGGVGQPQHF.

Written as DNA, the CDR3 is TGTGCCAGCAGTTCTACCGCCGGGACAGGGAAGCAGTTCTTC. Translating it yields CASSSTAGTGKQFF. The genes are TRBV6-5 and TRBJ2-1; 9 nucleotides line up with TRBD1. Germline V CDR1 and CDR2: MNHEY, SVGAGI. The junction had 9 bases not matched to a gene; V was cut back by 4 bases and J by 11 bases. The CDR3 extends over 14 amino acids.

This rearrangement joins TRBV28 to TRBJ1-5; D is undetermined. Germline V gene lookup returns CDR1 MDHEN and CDR2 SYDVKM. The V gene lost 6 bases and the J gene lost 6 bases, with 27 bases spanning the gap. The CDR3 sequence is 18 residues long. CDR3 coding DNA: TGTGCCAGCAGCCCTCTTGGTTCTAGAGACCTTTCGGGTCAGCCCCAGCATTTT. This translates into CASSPLGSRDLSGQPQHF.

This chain links TRBV24-1 with TRBJ1-1; D gene ambiguous. This CDR3 comprises 14 residues. CDR1 is KGHDR and CDR2 is SFDVKD in the germline V gene. The V and J ends lost 2 bases and 2 bases respectively, with 8 bases between them. CDR3 amino acids: CATSDSVANTEAFF. The CDR3 DNA follows: TGTGCCACCAGTGATTCGGTAGCTAACACTGAAGCTTTCTTT.